The 25 T cell receptor beta chains reported below all come from one sample, sequenced in a study of tumor and adjacent non-tumor tissue in lung cancer. TCRbeta libraries were built with three rounds of nested PCR, modified from ARM-PCR. TCRdb redid the calling of the multiplex PCR reads with MiXCR, one entry per CDR3 protein. Of over 130,000 distinct CDR3 sequences detected, approximately 70% appear once; the ten largest clones hold approximately 18%. RNA was extracted from bulk tissue without any cell sorting. Input material: lung tumor tissue. The source of these receptors is a man between 60 and 75 years old with small cell lung cancer.

The chain recombines TRBV20-1 with TRBJ2-1, with 7 bases lining up with TRBD2. CDR1 DFQATT and CDR2 SNEGSKA come from the germline V gene (reference sequence). The CDR3 length is 16 residues. V shed 5 bases and J 2 bases; nucleotides not matched to a gene: 12. For the CDR3, the DNA is TGCAGTGCTGGAAACTTCCTAGCGGAGGCCTACAATGAGCAGTTCTTC. Translating it yields CSAGNFLAEAYNEQFF.

Worth noting for this clonotype: A read error may produce the germline difference seen at one junction end. The CDR3 sequence is CASSLRASTISEELFF. The CDR3 nucleotides are TGTGCCAGTAGCTTAAGGGCCTCAACTATTAGCGAGGAGCTGTTTTTT. The chain is built from TRBV11-2 and TRBJ2-2; possibly TRBD2 for D (5 bases). Germline CDR1 SGHAT, CDR2 FQNNGV. The CDR3 contains 16 residues.

Note on this clonotype: One junction end disagrees with the germline gene, perhaps due to a read error. The chain links TRBV5-4 to TRBJ2-5; D unresolved. The CDR3 consists of 13 residues. Per germline, CDR1 SGHNT and CDR2 YYREEE (reference sequence). The CDR3 DNA follows: TGTACCAGCAGATTAACACACCAAGAGACCCAGTACTTC. Its translation is CTSRLTHQETQYF.

The table lists this clonotype with a few counts. The chain has TRBV6-1 and TRBJ2-7, with TRBD1 identical over 8 bases. The germline gives CDR1 MNHNS, CDR2 SASEGT. CDR3 length equals 12 residues. Trimming took 4 bases from V and 6 from J; bases not matched to a gene: 2. The CDR3 sequence: CASSGTGFEQYF. The CDR3 DNA reads as TGTGCCAGCAGTGGGACAGGGTTCGAGCAGTACTTC.

On this clonotype: The junction differs from germline at one of its ends, possibly a read error. The CDR3 DNA sequence: TGCAGCGTTATCCACACAAGCGGGAGCTCCTACGAGAAGTACTTC. Encoded protein: CSVIHTSGSSYEKYF. The J gene is TRBJ2-7, the V gene TRBV29-1; the match to TRBD2 covers 8 bases. The V gene's germline CDR1 is SQVTM and CDR2 ANQGSEA. The CDR3 is made up of 15 amino acids.

About this clonotype: A much larger clone lies a single base off, so this may be a read error. The chain links TRBV12-5 to TRBJ2-1, with TRBD2 identical over 8 bases. Germline V CDR1 and CDR2: LGHNT, FRNRAP. The trim removed 4 bases at V and 8 bases at J, leaving 16 bases unmatched. The CDR3 totals 17 residues. For the CDR3, the DNA is TGTGCTAGTGGTTCAGGAGCGGGAGTATTAATCGGCGATGAGCAGTTCTTC. Protein product: CASGSGAGVLIGDEQFF.

Ten or more counts support this clonotype. CDR3 sequence: CASSLVGTSGRYEQFF. As DNA, the CDR3 is TGTGCCAGCAGCTTGGTAGGCACTAGCGGGAGGTATGAGCAGTTCTTC. The chain employs TRBV5-5 and TRBJ2-1, with TRBD2 matching over 12 bases. The CDR3 extends over 16 amino acids. V lost 0 bases and J lost 8; bases outside the gene matches: 6. Germline values: CDR1 SGHKS, CDR2 YYEKEE (reference sequence).

This clonotype was detected ten times or more. The V and J genes are TRBV20-1 and TRBJ2-2; 9 bases line up with TRBD1. The V segment lost 5 bases and the J segment 4 bases; nucleotides outside the gene matches: 5. The CDR3 has 14 amino acids. Germline-derived CDR1 and CDR2 are DFQATT and SNEGSKA (reference sequence). CDR3 residues: CSAADRGGTGELFF. The CDR3 region has the DNA TGCAGTGCTGCCGACAGGGGGGGCACCGGGGAGCTGTTTTTT.

V is TRBV13 and J is TRBJ1-2; the match to TRBD1 covers 7 bases. Germline CDR1 PRHDT, CDR2 FYEKMQ (reference sequence). This CDR3 has 15 amino acids. V shed 6 bases and J 4 bases; nucleotides not matched to a gene: 11. As DNA, the CDR3 is TGTGCCAGCAGACTAACCGGGACAGATAGCTATGGCTACACCTTC. Its translation is CASRLTGTDSYGYTF.

V and J are TRBV20-1 and TRBJ1-2, with no clear D. The CDR3 is made up of 15 amino acids. The ends were cut back, 2 bases at V and 4 bases at J, with 17 bases in the middle. Germline CDR1 and CDR2: DFQATT and SNEGSKA (reference sequence). The DNA of the CDR3 is TGCAGTGCTAGATCCTCCTGGTCCAGGATCTATGGCTACACCTTC. Amino acid sequence: CSARSSWSRIYGYTF.

Notes on this clonotype: A much larger clone sits a single nucleotide away, making a read error possible. This sequence joins TRBV6-6 and TRBJ2-7; 10 bases align to TRBD1. This CDR3 comprises 14 residues. J gave up 5 bases and V 8 bases, and 9 bases lay outside the gene matches. Germline V lookup: CDR1 MNHNY, CDR2 SVGAGI (reference sequence). The CDR3 reads CASGPGQGTDEQYF. As DNA, the CDR3 is TGTGCCAGCGGACCGGGACAGGGGACTGACGAGCAGTACTTC.

V is TRBV11-3 and J is TRBJ2-3, with 7 bases that match TRBD2. The CDR3 sequence is 14 residues long. The germline V gene has CDR1 SGHNT and CDR2 YENEEA. J was trimmed by 6 bases and V by 10 bases; bases with no gene match: 13. This chain's CDR3 is CAISQREEWDTQYF. In nucleotides, the CDR3 is TGTGCCATTAGTCAACGGGAGGAGTGGGATACGCAGTATTTT.

Comment on this clonotype: One end of the junction does not line up with germline, which may come from a read error. The chain joins TRBV20-1 to TRBJ2-2, with TRBD2 matching over 11 bases. This CDR3 is built from 20 residues. Germline values: CDR1 DFQATT, CDR2 SNEGSKA (reference sequence). The CDR3, as DNA: TGCAGTGCTAGAGCTGCATTAGTCTCTAGCGGGAGGATCGCAACCGTGGAGCGGTTTTTT. It yields the protein CSARAALVSSGRIATVERFF.

A few counts support this clonotype. This chain uses TRBV18 with TRBJ2-3; D might be TRBD1 (6 bases). Germline V gene data show CDR1 as KGHSH and CDR2 as LQKENI. The V end was cut by 8 bases, the J end by 0 bases, with 12 bases between. The CDR3 is made up of 14 amino acids. The CDR3 protein is CASATGWSTDTQYF. CDR3 DNA: TGTGCCAGCGCTACAGGGTGGAGCACAGATACGCAGTATTTT.

In the case of this clonotype: A much more abundant neighbour one base away suggests this may be a read error. This likely comes from a read error, as the CDR3 has no conserved phenylalanine or tryptophan at its end. The rearrangement joins TRBV11-2 to TRBJ2-3; D is uncertain. The last part of the DNA fits TRBJ1-5 better; the J call may be wrong. CDR1 is SGHAT and CDR2 is FQNNGV in the germline V gene. The CDR3 runs to 11 residues. In nucleotides, the CDR3 is TGTGCCAGCAGCTTAACGGATACGCAGCATTTA. This sequence encodes CASSLTDTQHL.

Of note for this clonotype: One base away lies a much larger clone, so this may be a sequencing read error. The gene calls are TRBV20-1 and TRBJ2-3; 14 nucleotides agree with TRBD2. This CDR3 has 17 residues. CDR1 and CDR2 from the germline V gene are DFQATT and SNEGSKA (reference sequence). CDR3 amino acids: CSARGLAGVFDTGTQYF. The CDR3, as DNA: TGCAGTGCCCGGGGACTAGCGGGAGTTTTTGACACAGGTACGCAGTATTTT.

The chain couples TRBV4-1 to TRBJ2-7, with D maybe TRBD2 (5 bases). The length of the CDR3 is 12 residues. The ends were cut back, 9 bases at V and 6 bases at J, with 15 bases in the middle. Per germline, CDR1 MGHRA and CDR2 YSYEKL. The CDR3 protein is CASRVLEGEQYF. The CDR3 DNA reads as TGCGCCAGTCGGGTACTAGAGGGCGAGCAGTACTTC.

In nucleotides, the CDR3 is TGTGCCAGCTGCAGGGGAGATACGCAGCATTTT. As protein: CASCRGDTQHF. The J gene is TRBJ2-3, the V gene TRBV11-2; perhaps TRBD1 as D (6 bases). The end of the DNA aligns better with TRBJ1-5, so the J call may be wrong. This CDR3 region has 11 residues. Germline lookup yields CDR1 SGHAT and CDR2 FQNNGV.

V and J are TRBV6-5 and TRBJ1-1, with 7 bases aligning to TRBD1. V lost 10 bases and J lost 3; bases outside the gene matches: 14. The CDR3 runs to 15 residues. Germline CDR1 MNHEY, CDR2 SVGAGI. The CDR3 coding sequence is TGTGCCATCCAGGATGAGGGGGCGCCGTACACTGAAGCTTTCTTT. Translating it yields CAIQDEGAPYTEAFF.

The sample holds many counts of this clonotype. The J gene is TRBJ1-5, the V gene TRBV12-3 or TRBV12-4; D remains ambiguous. This CDR3 has 12 amino acids. Trimming left V 5 bases short and J 6 bases short, with 8 bases between. The CDR3 region is CASSLVGQPQHF. CDR3 sequence (DNA): TGTGCCAGCAGTCTCGTCGGTCAGCCCCAGCATTTT.

As for this clonotype: One base away lies a much larger clone, so this may be a sequencing read error. The chain employs TRBV20-1 and TRBJ2-6; D gene unclear. The germline gives CDR1 DFQATT, CDR2 SNEGSKA (reference sequence). Trimming cost V 2 bases and J 4 bases, with 3 bases left between them. The CDR3 is 12 amino acids. CDR3 residues: CSARPGANVLTF. The CDR3 DNA reads as TGCAGTGCTAGACCCGGGGCCAACGTCCTGACTTTC.

Points on this clonotype: A read error may account for a junction end that differs from germline. This chain joins TRBV5-4 and TRBJ2-1, with D tentatively TRBD2 (6 bases). The germline V gene has CDR1 SGHNT and CDR2 YYREEE (reference sequence). The CDR3 loop spans 15 amino acids. The CDR3 sequence: CVSSLRRGPLNEQFF. The CDR3 DNA reads as TGTGTCAGCAGCCTCAGGCGGGGTCCCCTCAATGAACAGTTCTTC.

The V call is TRBV5-4, the J call TRBJ2-1; 14 nucleotides line up with TRBD2. Germline V gives CDR1 SGHNT, CDR2 YYREEE (reference sequence). The CDR3 is made up of 15 amino acids. V dropped 1 base and J dropped 7; count of bases not matched to a gene: 1. In DNA, the CDR3 is TGTGCCAGCAGCTTGAGACTAGCGGGAGGGAATGAGCAGTTCTTC. Its protein product is CASSLRLAGGNEQFF.

A note on this clonotype: Germline and junction disagree at one end, which may indicate a read error. J is TRBJ1-2 and V is TRBV6-6; 7 bases are shared with TRBD1. There are 15 residues in the CDR3. Germline V gives CDR1 MNHNY, CDR2 SVGAGI (reference sequence). CDR3 DNA: TGTGACAGCAGTTACTCGGGGACAGCTAACTATGGCTACACCTTC. Protein sequence: CDSSYSGTANYGYTF.

Points on this clonotype: This may arise from a read error, as a much more abundant clone is one base away. The CDR3 does not end in the conserved phenylalanine or tryptophan, so this is likely a read error. The rearrangement links TRBV20-1 to TRBJ2-2; 7 nucleotides match TRBD1. Unmatched junction bases numbered 11, after V lost 0 bases and J lost 7 bases. The length of the CDR3 is 16 residues. Germline loops: CDR1 DFQATT, CDR2 SNEGSKA (reference sequence). The CDR3, as DNA: TGCAGTGCTAGAGATCATAGTAGGGGGCAGGTCGGGGAGCTGTTTTCT. This translates into CSARDHSRGQVGELFS.